One sample yielded the 25 T cell receptor beta chains listed below, sequenced in a study of T cells after posttransplantation cyclophosphamide. Clones were sequenced by immunoSEQ multiplex PCR, and TCRdb holds only the in-frame ones, with some missing. The sample yields over 30,000 clones, without any singletons. Sequenced sample: PBMCs. The receptors come from a girl aged 5-17 years in good health, CMV-negative, and a related stem cell transplant donor.

The rearrangement links TRBV5-1 to TRBJ2-7; 7 positions match TRBD1. In germline, CDR1 is SGHRS, CDR2 YFSETQ. The CDR3 loop spans 14 amino acids. J gave up 6 bases and V 4 bases, and 10 bases lay outside the gene matches. CDR3: CASSLRTGFGEQYF. In DNA form, the CDR3 reads TGCGCCAGCAGCCTACGGACAGGCTTCGGCGAGCAGTACTTC. The full variable domain, its missing parts supplied by reference TRBV5-1 and TRBJ2-7, is KAGVTQTPRYLIKTRGQQVTLSCSPISGHRSVSWYQQTPGQGLQFLFEYFSETQRNKGNFPGRFSGRQFSNSRSEMNVSTLELGDSALYLCASSLRTGFGEQYFGPGTRLTVT.

This clone came up many times. The chain uses TRBV7-9 and TRBJ2-5; D call uncertain. The CDR3 covers 14 residues. Germline values: CDR1 SEHNR, CDR2 FQNEAQ (reference sequence). Deletions cut 0 bases from V and 2 bases from J, with 7 bases between. CDR3 bases: TGTGCCAGCAGCTTAGCCCAGAAACAAGAGACCCAGTACTTC. It yields the protein CASSLAQKQETQYF.

The table lists this clone with many counts. The rearrangement joins TRBV19 to TRBJ2-3; 11 bases match TRBD2. V shed 6 bases, J shed 1 base, and the junction held 6 bases outside the gene matches. The CDR3 has 16 residues. CDR1 and CDR2 (germline): LNHDA, SQIVND (reference sequence). The CDR3 coding sequence is TGTGCCAGTAGCCCCCTAGCGGGAGGTCGCACAGATACGCAGTATTTT. Its protein product is CASSPLAGGRTDTQYF.

The chain carries TRBV2 and TRBJ2-3; 7 positions agree with TRBD1. This CDR3 contains 18 residues. V gave up 3 bases and J gave up 3 bases; unmatched junction bases: 15. Germline loops: CDR1 SNHLY, CDR2 FYNNEI. The CDR3 nucleotides read TGTGCCAGCAGTGACCATATGCAAGGGACAGTACAAACAGATACGCAGTATTTT. This sequence encodes CASSDHMQGTVQTDTQYF.

The table lists this clone with many counts. The V gene is TRBV4-2, the J gene TRBJ2-3, with D tentatively TRBD2 (6 bases). The CDR3 contains 16 residues. Germline CDR1 is LGHNA and CDR2 is YNFKEQ. V was clipped by 4 bases and J by 1 base, with 15 bases between them. CDR3 in amino acids: CASSPYRDLGTDTQYF. As DNA, the CDR3 is TGTGCCAGCAGCCCCTACCGGGACTTAGGCACAGATACGCAGTATTTT.

The chain recombines TRBV13 with TRBJ2-5; 9 positions agree with TRBD2. Germline V gives CDR1 PRHDT, CDR2 FYEKMQ (reference sequence). V dropped 8 bases and J dropped 5; count of bases not matched to a gene: 9. This CDR3 has 14 residues. This CDR3 is CASGIGTSSETQYF. CDR3 bases: TGTGCCAGCGGCATCGGGACTAGCTCGGAGACCCAGTACTTC.

This clone was detected many times. This chain uses TRBV4-2 with TRBJ2-3; 11 bases agree with TRBD2. The CDR3 contains 17 residues. With 4 bases clipped from V and 0 bases from J, the junction kept 6 bases outside the gene matches. Germline V gene sequence: CDR1 LGHNA, CDR2 YNFKEQ. CDR3 loop: CASSPSLAGASTDTQYF. The CDR3 DNA reads as TGTGCCAGCAGCCCATCACTAGCGGGGGCCAGCACAGATACGCAGTATTTT.

This clone was detected ten times or more. The CDR3 loop is CASSVSPFQTGAAGNTIYF. The CDR3 region has the DNA TGTGCCAGCAGCGTCTCCCCATTTCAGACAGGGGCTGCGGGAAACACCATATATTTT. The V and J genes are TRBV9 and TRBJ1-3, with 8 nucleotides matching TRBD1. From germline, CDR1 is SGDLS and CDR2 YYNGEE. There are 19 residues in the CDR3. J was trimmed by 4 bases and V by 2 bases; bases with no gene match: 17.

This clone has just a few counts. The gene calls are TRBV13 and TRBJ2-7; 8 bases map to TRBD1. The CDR3 is made up of 16 amino acids. Germline CDR1 PRHDT, CDR2 FYEKMQ (reference sequence). V shed 6 bases, J shed 4 bases, and the junction held 14 bases outside the gene matches. The CDR3 DNA sequence: TGTGCCAGCAGTACAAATGACAGGGGACAATTTTACGAGCAGTACTTC. Translated, it gives CASSTNDRGQFYEQYF. The full variable domain, with the rest looked up from reference TRBV13 and TRBJ2-7, is AAGVIQSPRHLIKEKRETATLKCYPIPRHDTVYWYQQGPGQDPQFLISFYEKMQSDKGSIPDRFSAQQFSDYHSELNMSSLELGDSALYFCASSTNDRGQFYEQYFGPGTRLTVT.

The rearrangement links TRBV6-7 to TRBJ1-5; 7 nucleotides agree with TRBD1. TRBV6-7 is an open reading frame, and its role is uncertain. The length of the CDR3 is 18 residues. Unmatched junction bases numbered 13, after V lost 2 bases and J lost 3 bases. The CDR3 coding sequence is TGTGCCAGCAGTTACCACTCGTTGAGGGACAGTGACAATCAGCCCCAGCATTTT. Translated, it gives CASSYHSLRDSDNQPQHF.

This clone was counted many times. The chain combines TRBV5-5 with TRBJ2-7, with D perhaps TRBD1 (6 bases). The CDR3 sequence is 15 residues long. V lost 4 bases to trimming and J lost 3 bases, with 17 bases between them. Germline assignment: CDR1 SGHKS and CDR2 YYEKEE (reference sequence). The CDR3 coding sequence is TGTGCCAGCAGCCAAACCGGGACACAATACTACGAGCAGTACTTC. Amino acids: CASSQTGTQYYEQYF.

This clone was observed at least ten times. This sequence joins TRBV21-1 and TRBJ2-7; TRBD2, the D gene given by the table, was not confirmed from the DNA. TRBV21-1 is recorded as a pseudogene. The CDR3 extends over 15 amino acids. The CDR3: CASSKVGRRVGEQYF. CDR3 bases: TGTGCCAGCAGCAAAGTTGGACGGAGGGTAGGCGAGCAGTACTTC.

This clone turned up a few times. The chain recombines TRBV28 with TRBJ1-6; 7 positions match TRBD1. The ends lost 8 bases at V and 2 bases at J; junction bases unmatched: 6. CDR3 length: 15 amino acids. The germline V gene has CDR1 MDHEN and CDR2 SYDVKM. The CDR3 nucleotides are TGTGCCAGCCTTGACAGGGATACCTATAATTCACCCCTCCACTTT. It is translated as CASLDRDTYNSPLHF.

The J gene is TRBJ2-7, the V gene TRBV5-4; D gene ambiguous. V lost 2 bases, J lost 3 bases, and 12 bases lay in between. CDR1 and CDR2 from the germline V gene are SGHNT and YYREEE (reference sequence). This CDR3 is 14 amino acids long. The CDR3 here is CASSFQERYYEQYF. The DNA of the CDR3 is TGTGCCAGCAGCTTCCAGGAACGCTACTACGAGCAGTACTTC.

This clone was recorded many times. V and J are TRBV19 and TRBJ1-6, with D possibly being TRBD1 (6 bases). The germline V gene has CDR1 LNHDA and CDR2 SQIVND (reference sequence). The CDR3 runs to 14 residues. V was clipped by 3 bases and J by 9 bases, with 12 bases between them. The CDR3 sequence is CASSMDSWASPLHF. The CDR3 DNA is TGTGCCAGTAGTATGGACAGTTGGGCTTCACCCCTCCACTTT.

This clone was picked up many times. V gene TRBV5-1 combines with J gene TRBJ1-3; 8 bases line up with TRBD1. This CDR3 has 15 residues. V shed 0 bases, J shed 2 bases, and the junction held 1 base outside the gene matches. Germline-derived CDR1 and CDR2 are SGHRS and YFSETQ. Here the CDR3 DNA reads TGCGCCAGCAGCTTGGAGACAGGGGCTGGAAACACCATATATTTT. It yields the protein CASSLETGAGNTIYF.

This clone has ten or more counts. The CDR3 sequence: CASSFRQGTGNTIYF. The DNA for the CDR3 is TGCGCCAGCAGCTTCCGACAGGGCACTGGAAACACCATATATTTT. This chain links TRBV5-1 with TRBJ1-3, with 7 positions matching TRBD1. The ends lost 2 bases at V and 2 bases at J; junction bases unmatched: 4. This CDR3 region has 15 residues. CDR1 SGHRS and CDR2 YFSETQ come from the germline V gene.

In this sample, this clone turned up many times. The chain couples TRBV11-2 to TRBJ2-7; 7 bases line up with TRBD2. CDR3 length equals 17 residues. After removal of 2 bases from V and 0 bases from J, the junction contained 10 bases not matched to a gene. The germline V gene has CDR1 SGHAT and CDR2 FQNNGV. In DNA form, the CDR3 reads TGTGCCAGCAGCTTAAACCCTGGGCTAGCGGCCTCCTACGAGCAGTACTTC. Translation gives CASSLNPGLAASYEQYF.

Many counts were recorded for this clone. V gene TRBV10-3 combines with J gene TRBJ1-1, with D perhaps TRBD1 (6 bases). Germline loops: CDR1 ENHRY, CDR2 SYGVKD. This CDR3 contains 14 residues. V dropped 9 bases and J dropped 0 bases, with 14 bases sitting between them. This CDR3 reads CAIMDSDMNTEAFF. In nucleotides, the CDR3 is TGTGCCATAATGGACAGCGACATGAACACTGAAGCTTTCTTT.

This clone was seen only a few times. This CDR3 reads CASSPRGAETQYF. The CDR3 DNA reads as TGTGCCAGCTCACCACGGGGCGCCGAGACCCAGTACTTC. The chain uses TRBV18 and TRBJ2-5; D might be TRBD1 (5 bases). Per germline, CDR1 KGHSH and CDR2 LQKENI. CDR3 length: 13 amino acids. The V end lost 1 base, the J end lost 5 bases, and 8 bases lay between the germline ends.

This clone showed up just a few times. The chain uses TRBV23-1 and TRBJ2-2, with a weak D call TRBD1 (7 bases). TRBV23-1 has ORF status, its function being uncertain. The CDR3 is 16 amino acids. V shed 3 bases and J shed 4 bases, with 15 bases lying between them. The DNA for the CDR3 is TGCGCCAGCAGTCAGGAGGGGACAGAGATCACCGGGGAGCTGTTTTTT. This translates into CASSQEGTEITGELFF.

This clone has just a few counts. V is TRBV29-1 and J is TRBJ1-2, with D maybe TRBD1 (5 bases). Per the germline V gene, CDR1 is SQVTM and CDR2 is ANQGSEA. V was trimmed by 5 bases and J by 3 bases, leaving 13 bases between them. The CDR3 consists of 13 residues. CDR3 protein: CSVHRIADYGYTF. As DNA, the CDR3 is TGCAGCGTTCACAGGATAGCGGACTATGGCTACACCTTC. Drawing the rest from reference TRBV29-1 and TRBJ1-2, the complete variable domain is SAVISQKPSRDICQRGTSLTIQCQVDSQVTMMFWYRQQPGQSLTLIATANQGSEATYESGFVIDKFPISRPNLTFSTLTVSNMSPEDSSIYLCSVHRIADYGYTFGSGTRLTVV.

This clone was seen at least ten times. J is TRBJ1-2 and V is TRBV5-1; D remains unclear. The CDR3 extends over 15 amino acids. In germline, CDR1 is SGHRS, CDR2 YFSETQ. Trimming took 4 bases from V and 1 from J, leaving 14 bases between them. The CDR3 region is CASSPGGLGNYGYTF. The CDR3, as DNA: TGCGCCAGCAGCCCGGGAGGGCTTGGTAACTATGGCTACACCTTC.

The chain combines TRBV5-1 with TRBJ2-5; D perhaps matches TRBD2 (6 bases). The CDR3 sequence is 17 residues long. Germline CDR1 SGHRS, CDR2 YFSETQ. V lost 5 bases, J lost 2 bases, and 22 bases lay in between. CDR3 sequence reads: CASSRGWGRENQETQYF. In DNA, the CDR3 is TGCGCCAGCAGTCGTGGGTGGGGACGGGAGAATCAAGAGACCCAGTACTTC.

This clone was recorded many times. V usage is TRBV19 and J usage is TRBJ1-1, with TRBD1 matching 9 bases. The trim removed 7 bases at V and 4 bases at J, leaving 10 bases unmatched. Germline assignment: CDR1 LNHDA and CDR2 SQIVND (reference sequence). This CDR3 comprises 15 residues. DNA for the CDR3: TGTGCCAGTAACCCTAGACCGACAGGGGGCACTGAAGCTTTCTTT. This gives the protein CASNPRPTGGTEAFF. Filled out from reference TRBV19 and TRBJ1-1, the complete variable domain reads DGGITQSPKYLFRKEGQNVTLSCEQNLNHDAMYWYRQDPGQGLRLIYYSQIVNDFQKGDIAEGYSVSREKKESFPLTVTSAQKNPTAFYLCASNPRPTGGTEAFFGQGTRLTVV.